These 9 T cell receptor beta chains originate from one sample sequenced in a study of blood T cells in healthy people across ages. The authors ran a second PCR of roughly 6 to 11 cycles using a sample-barcoded 5' primer and a J-beta primer mix. TCRdb re-called the 5' RACE reads with MiXCR, one entry per CDR3 protein. The sample holds 1.5 million to 1.8 million distinct CDR3 sequences; less than 45% are singletons and the top ten take less than 5%. The sequenced sample consisted of blood. These receptors were obtained from a woman in her late teens or twenties in good health.

This clonotype was detected once. The J gene is TRBJ2-7, the V gene TRBV5-1; 9 bases map to TRBD2. CDR1 and CDR2 (germline): SGHRS, YFSETQ. The CDR3 extends over 17 amino acids. After removal of 0 bases from V and 0 bases from J, the junction contained 7 bases not matched to a gene. The CDR3 sequence is CASSLEGTSRYSYEQYF. CDR3 nucleotides: TGCGCCAGCAGCTTGGAGGGGACTAGCCGCTACTCCTACGAGCAGTACTTC. Based on the CDR3 plus reference TRBV5-1 and TRBJ2-7, the full variable domain is KAGVTQTPRYLIKTRGQQVTLSCSPISGHRSVSWYQQTPGQGLQFLFEYFSETQRNKGNFPGRFSGRQFSNSRSEMNVSTLELGDSALYLCASSLEGTSRYSYEQYFGPGTRLTVT.

The chain joins TRBV20-1 to TRBJ2-1; no firm D call. This CDR3 is 12 amino acids long. Trimming shortened V by 6 bases and J by 9 bases, and 15 bases separated the two germline ends. CDR1 and CDR2 (germline): DFQATT, SNEGSKA (reference sequence). CDR3 region: CSAGLIQVEQFF. CDR3 nucleotide sequence: TGCAGTGCCGGGCTAATACAAGTTGAGCAGTTCTTC.

The V call is TRBV15, the J call TRBJ1-5; unclear D gene. Germline lookup yields CDR1 LNHNV and CDR2 YYDKDF (reference sequence). This CDR3 has 15 residues. The V end was cut by 0 bases, the J end by 0 bases, with 6 bases between. The chain's CDR3 is CATSREGLSNQPQHF. The CDR3 nucleotides are TGTGCCACCAGCAGAGAAGGACTTAGCAATCAGCCCCAGCATTTT. The whole variable domain, remainder taken from reference TRBV15 and TRBJ1-5, is DAMVIQNPRYQVTQFGKPVTLSCSQTLNHNVMYWYQQKSSQAPKLLFHYYDKDFNNEADTPDNFQSRRPNTSFCFLDIRSPGLGDTAMYLCATSREGLSNQPQHFGDGTRLSIL.

This clonotype was detected only a few times. The chain uses TRBV30 and TRBJ2-1, with D tentatively TRBD1 (6 bases). The CDR3 sequence is 14 residues long. Germline values: CDR1 GTSNPN, CDR2 SVGIG (reference sequence). Trimming stripped 2 bases from V and 3 bases from J, with 11 bases between. The CDR3 nucleotides read TGTGCCTGGAGTTATGGGACAAACTACAATGAGCAGTTCTTC. Translated, it gives CAWSYGTNYNEQFF.

There are a few counts of this clonotype. The V gene is TRBV9, the J gene TRBJ2-3; TRBD2 is a possible D gene (5 bases). V shed 3 bases and J shed 8 bases, with 7 bases lying between them. Germline CDR1 is SGDLS and CDR2 is YYNGEE. This CDR3 is built from 11 residues. Here the CDR3 reads CASSARGTQYF. The CDR3 DNA sequence: TGTGCCAGCAGCGCACGGGGTACGCAGTATTTT.

This clonotype has more than one count but fewer than ten. The rearrangement links TRBV6-5 to TRBJ2-6, with D tentatively TRBD1 or TRBD2 (6 bases each). The CDR3 is made up of 16 amino acids. The V gene lost 5 bases and the J gene lost 4 bases, with 15 bases spanning the gap. The V gene's germline CDR1 is MNHEY and CDR2 SVGAGI. The chain's CDR3 is CASSPQEGVGANVLTF. CDR3 bases: TGTGCCAGCAGTCCTCAGGAGGGGGTAGGGGCCAACGTCCTGACTTTC.

This chain joins TRBV7-3 and TRBJ2-1, with 14 positions matching TRBD2. Per the germline V gene, CDR1 is SGHTA and CDR2 is FQGTGA. Trimming cost V 5 bases and J 9 bases; bases outside gene matches: 3. This CDR3 has 14 amino acids. This CDR3 is CASSGTSGSREQFF. The CDR3 nucleotides are TGTGCCAGCAGCGGGACTAGCGGGAGTCGTGAGCAGTTCTTC.

The rearrangement links TRBV20-1 to TRBJ2-2, with 11 bases fitting TRBD1. The V gene's germline CDR1 is DFQATT and CDR2 SNEGSKA (reference sequence). This CDR3 spans 15 amino acids. With V trimmed by 3 bases and J by 4 bases, 4 bases remained unmatched. CDR3 loop: CSARPGTGGTGELFF. The CDR3 DNA sequence: TGCAGTGCTAGGCCCGGGACAGGGGGCACCGGGGAGCTGTTTTTT.

This clonotype was seen a few times. This chain connects TRBV7-2 to TRBJ1-6; TRBD1 matches 7 bases. CDR1 and CDR2 (germline): SGHTA, FQGNSA. J lost 8 bases, V lost 1 base, and 5 bases had no gene match. The CDR3 totals 15 residues. The CDR3 DNA reads TGTGCCAGCAGCTTAGACAGGGGCACTTATTCACCCCTCCACTTT. It specifies CASSLDRGTYSPLHF.